This T cell receptor (beta chain) was identified during a study of beta chain features in type 1 diabetes. Whole-study results and caveats: Sequencing of cDNA might inflate the share of cells that strongly express TCR.

Every bit of the isolated RNA underwent reverse transcription, so sequencing read expressed TCRB transcripts. Here immunoSEQ multiplex PCR was the method, and the copy in TCRdb shows in-frame clones only, minus some. Here the sample spans hundreds of thousands of clones, about a sixth being singletons. With regard to this clone: The antigen is unknown. Other DNA sequences within the sample encode an identical CDR3.

The sample comprised naive CD4+ T cells from blood. The source is a young woman in good health.

CDR3 in amino acids: CASSLGSPSSYEQYF. The CDR3 nucleotides are TGCGCCAGCAGCTTGGGCAGTCCCAGCTCCTACGAGCAGTACTTC. The rearrangement joins TRBV5-1 to TRBJ2-7; no definite D call. The CDR3 is made up of 15 amino acids. Germline V CDR1 and CDR2: SGHRS, YFSETQ. Trimming removed 0 bases at V and 0 bases at J, with 10 bases between. The entire variable domain, with the rest obtained from reference TRBV5-1 and TRBJ2-7, is as follows: KAGVTQTPRYLIKTRGQQVTLSCSPISGHRSVSWYQQTPGQGLQFLFEYFSETQRNKGNFPGRFSGRQFSNSRSEMNVSTLELGDSALYLCASSLGSPSSYEQYFGPGTRLTVT.